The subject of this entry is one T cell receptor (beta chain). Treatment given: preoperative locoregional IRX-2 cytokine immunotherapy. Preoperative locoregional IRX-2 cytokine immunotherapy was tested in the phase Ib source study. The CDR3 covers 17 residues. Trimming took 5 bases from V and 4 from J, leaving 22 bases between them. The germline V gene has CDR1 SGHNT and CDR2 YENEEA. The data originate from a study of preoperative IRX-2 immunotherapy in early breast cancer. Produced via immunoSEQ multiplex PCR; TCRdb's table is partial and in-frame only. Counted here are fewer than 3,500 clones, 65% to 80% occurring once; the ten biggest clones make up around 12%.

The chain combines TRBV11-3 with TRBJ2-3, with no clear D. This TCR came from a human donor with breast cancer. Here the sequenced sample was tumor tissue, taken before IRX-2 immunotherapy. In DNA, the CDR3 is TGTGCCAGCAGCGCGCATGGATCACGGAGTCCCGCAGATACGCAGTATTTT. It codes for CASSAHGSRSPADTQYF.